Sequencing of this T cell receptor (beta chain) was carried out in a study of somatic mutations in cytotoxic T cells in rheumatoid arthritis. Study as a whole: Blood (approximately 30 ml EDTA) from each patient was taken right after diagnosis, before any treatment.

This CDR3 is built from 15 residues. V lost 4 bases to trimming and J lost 5 bases, with 18 bases between them. Germline V gene lookup returns CDR1 SGHNT and CDR2 YYREEE (reference sequence). Clones were read by immunoSEQ multiplex PCR, and TCRdb kept only the in-frame ones, dropping some. In the table there are about 14,000 clones, over 70% of which are singletons. Notes on the study in general: Exceedance of 20% of CD8+ cells by the largest CD8+ clone occurred in about an eighth of the roughly 60 patients.

Regarding this clone: Antigen specificity is unknown.

The rearrangement uses TRBV5-4 and TRBJ2-5; D is perhaps TRBD1 (6 bases). Input material: CD8+ T cells sorted from blood. The origin of this receptor is an adult with rheumatoid arthritis. In DNA, the CDR3 is TGTGCCAGCAGCCGATATCCACAGGGTCGGGAGACCCAGTACTTC. The encoded protein is CASSRYPQGRETQYF.